One sample yielded the 20 T cell receptor beta chains listed below, sequenced in a study of tumor-infiltrating lymphocytes in primary liver carcinoma. Researchers generated TCR beta cDNA from about 450 ng of total RNA, relying on a constant-region primer. Libraries covering TCR beta were generated through three nested multiplex PCR rounds (using a slightly modified ARM-PCR). Investigators reported that the first two PCR rounds, at roughly 10 cycles each, used TRBV1-TRBV30 forward primers with a C-beta reverse primer. TCRdb re-derived calls from the multiplex PCR reads in MiXCR, one entry per CDR3 protein. In the table there are approximately 330,000 distinct CDR3 sequences, almost 65% of which are singletons. In addition to blood RNA drawn from unsorted whole blood, germline DNA was extracted. Sequencing was performed on peripheral blood. The receptors originated from a man between 35 and 55 years old with primary liver carcinoma and hepatitis B virus infection.

This CDR3 reads CASSDPVDTQYF. The CDR3 bases are TGTGCCAGCAGTGACCCAGTGGATACGCAGTATTTT. The J gene is TRBJ2-3, the V gene TRBV6-1; D uncertain. This CDR3 is 12 amino acids long. Germline-derived CDR1 and CDR2 are MNHNS and SASEGT. V shed 3 bases and J shed 6 bases, with 7 bases lying between them.

This clonotype was picked up one time. This may be a read error: a much more frequent sequence differs by one nucleotide. This sequence joins TRBV5-4 and TRBJ2-1, with 11 nucleotides matching TRBD2. Germline CDR1 is SGHNT and CDR2 is YYREEE (reference sequence). The CDR3 length is 15 residues. V lost 7 bases and J lost 6; bases outside the gene matches: 9. CDR3 protein: CASGPRLAGGNEQFF. The CDR3 DNA sequence: TGTGCCAGCGGCCCCCGGCTAGCGGGAGGCAATGAGCAGTTCTTC.

This clonotype was recorded many times. The chain joins TRBV29-1 to TRBJ2-6; weak D call: TRBD2 (5 bases). The ends were cut back, 0 bases at V and 0 bases at J, with 6 bases in the middle. There are 15 residues in the CDR3. The germline V gene encodes CDR1 SQVTM and CDR2 ANQGSEA. The chain's CDR3 is CSVEERDSGANVLTF. DNA for the CDR3: TGCAGCGTTGAAGAACGGGACTCTGGGGCCAACGTCCTGACTTTC.

This clonotype was counted many times. V usage is TRBV29-1 and J usage is TRBJ2-3; D is perhaps TRBD1 (6 bases). The CDR3 is made up of 14 amino acids. V dropped 5 bases and J dropped 0 bases, with 12 bases sitting between them. Germline CDR1 reads SQVTM; CDR2 reads ANQGSEA. The CDR3 spells CSVNPGASTDTQYF. CDR3 in DNA: TGCAGCGTTAATCCAGGGGCCAGCACAGATACGCAGTATTTT.

A word on this clonotype: The final CDR3 position lacks the conserved phenylalanine or tryptophan, pointing to a likely read error. The rearrangement uses TRBV6-5 and TRBJ2-5; 7 bases map to TRBD2. CDR1 is MNHEY and CDR2 is SVGAGI in the germline V gene. Unmatched junction bases numbered 9, after V lost 6 bases and J lost 5 bases. There are 14 residues in the CDR3. The CDR3 DNA follows: TGTGCCAGCAGACTCGAGGGAGGGTTGGAGACCCAGTACATC. As protein: CASRLEGGLETQYI.

In the case of this clonotype: A read error is likely, as this CDR3 ends without the conserved phenylalanine or tryptophan. The chain links TRBV11-1 to TRBJ2-7; no definite D call. This CDR3 region has 14 residues. Trimming took 11 bases from V and 3 from J, leaving 20 bases between them. Germline lookup yields CDR1 SGHAT and CDR2 FQDESV (reference sequence). The CDR3 DNA reads TGTGCCTACAGCTCAAGAGGAAATAACTACGAGCAGTACATC. It encodes CAYSSRGNNYEQYI.

Comment on this clonotype: At one of its ends the junction is not consistent with the germline gene, which may arise from a read error. The chain has TRBV6-1 and TRBJ2-2, with D possibly matching TRBD1 (6 bases). This CDR3 spans 15 amino acids. Germline loops: CDR1 MNHNS, CDR2 SASEGT. The CDR3 here is CASRKTGLFAEELCF. The DNA for the CDR3 is TGTGCCAGCAGGAAAACAGGGTTGTTTGCCGAGGAGCTGTGTTTT.

Details on this clonotype: A read error is possible here, since a much larger clone lies one base away. The V and J genes are TRBV10-2 and TRBJ2-7, with D possibly matching TRBD2 (5 bases). Trimming stripped 7 bases from V and 0 bases from J, with 16 bases between. Germline CDR1 and CDR2: WSHSY and SAAADI. The CDR3 runs 15 residues. The CDR3 region is CASIESAAISYEQYF. The CDR3 nucleotides read TGCGCCAGCATAGAATCAGCGGCCATCTCCTACGAGCAGTACTTC.

About this clonotype: Just one base apart from a much larger clone, this may be a read error. J is TRBJ2-5 and V is TRBV12-3 or TRBV12-4; TRBD1 might be the D (5 bases). The CDR3 contains 14 residues. Trimming took off 10 bases at V and 3 bases at J, with 18 bases between the two ends. Here the CDR3 DNA reads TGTGCCACCAGAGAGGCAGGGATAAAAGAGACCCAGTACTTC. This gives the protein CATREAGIKETQYF.

The CDR3 reads CASSYRTGGSLEQYF. DNA for the CDR3: TGTGCCAGCAGCTACAGGACAGGGGGCTCGCTCGAGCAGTACTTC. The chain has TRBV7-9 and TRBJ2-7; 11 bases agree with TRBD1. This CDR3 region has 15 residues. Germline loops: CDR1 SEHNR, CDR2 FQNEAQ (reference sequence). V was pared by 4 bases and J by 6 bases, with 8 bases of the junction left unmatched.

The rearrangement joins TRBV6-1 to TRBJ2-7, with 9 nucleotides matching TRBD1. The trim removed 6 bases at V and 5 bases at J, leaving 8 bases unmatched. The CDR3 totals 14 residues. Looked up from germline, CDR1 is MNHNS and CDR2 is SASEGT. The CDR3 bases are TGTGCCAGCAGGAAGACAGGGGGGATCCACGAGCAGTACTTC. Translation: CASRKTGGIHEQYF.

On this clonotype: Given a much more abundant clone one base away, this may be a read error. This chain uses TRBV12-5 with TRBJ2-1; TRBD2 is a possible D gene (5 bases). The CDR3 extends over 14 amino acids. The germline V gene has CDR1 LGHNT and CDR2 FRNRAP. The CDR3 nucleotides read TGTACTAGTGGCCTATTCCCGGGCTCGGGGGAGCAGTTCTTC. Translated, it gives CTSGLFPGSGEQFF.

With regard to this clonotype: This may arise from a read error, as a much more abundant clone is one base away. This chain joins TRBV10-3 and TRBJ2-7; D could derive from TRBD1 or TRBD2 (5 bases each). Germline values: CDR1 ENHRY, CDR2 SYGVKD. CDR3 length: 13 amino acids. The CDR3 region has the DNA TGTGCCATCAGTGAATGGGGGAAGTACGAGCAGTGCTTC. Residues: CAISEWGKYEQCF.

The chain recombines TRBV11-2 with TRBJ2-7, with a tentative D call TRBD2 (5 bases). The CDR3 loop spans 15 amino acids. Trimming shortened V by 1 base and J by 2 bases, and 12 bases separated the two germline ends. The V gene's germline CDR1 is SGHAT and CDR2 FQNNGV. The CDR3 sequence is CASSLVVWTPYEQYF. The CDR3 DNA is TGTGCCAGCAGCTTAGTTGTGTGGACTCCCTACGAGCAGTACTTC. Based on the CDR3 plus reference TRBV11-2 and TRBJ2-7, the full variable domain is EAGVAQSPRYKIIEKRQSVAFWCNPISGHATLYWYQQILGQGPKLLIQFQNNGVVDDSQLPKDRFSAERLKGVDSTLKIQPAKLEDSAVYLCASSLVVWTPYEQYFGPGTRLTVT.

This chain connects TRBV7-9 to TRBJ2-1, with D hard to call. Germline-derived CDR1 and CDR2 are SEHNR and FQNEAQ (reference sequence). This CDR3 has 12 amino acids. V was shortened by 5 bases and J by 6 bases, with 8 bases between the two germline ends. CDR3 DNA sequence: TGTGCCAGCAGCGGCAAGGGCAATGAGCAGTTCTTC. It specifies CASSGKGNEQFF.

As concerns this clonotype: The junction shows a germline mismatch at one end, possibly a read error. The chain couples TRBV11-2 to TRBJ1-1, with D hard to call. CDR3 length equals 13 residues. The germline V gene encodes CDR1 SGHAT and CDR2 FQNNGV. CDR3 sequence (DNA): TGTGCAAGCAGCTTCTCGCTGAACAATGAAGCTTTCTTT. Translating it yields CASSFSLNNEAFF.

Concerning this clonotype itself: It may be a read error: a sequence one base away is much more abundant. The chain couples TRBV6-5 to TRBJ2-7; D remains unclear. This CDR3 contains 13 residues. The germline gives CDR1 MNHEY, CDR2 SVGAGI. The V end lost 5 bases, the J end lost 2 bases, and 10 bases lay between the germline ends. CDR3 sequence reads: CASSRLHTYEQYF. The CDR3 coding sequence is TGTGCCAGCAGTCGACTTCACACCTACGAGCAGTACTTC.

In nucleotides, the CDR3 is TGTGCCAGCAAGGATTGGGGGGCGAGCTCCTATAATTCACCCCTCCACTTT. It translates to CASKDWGASSYNSPLHF. The V call is TRBV28, the J call TRBJ1-6; TRBD1 is a possible D gene (6 bases). The CDR3 totals 17 residues. V was shortened by 7 bases and J by 0 bases, with 16 bases between the two germline ends. Germline CDR1 MDHEN, CDR2 SYDVKM.

Note on this clonotype: The CDR3 end shows no conserved phenylalanine or tryptophan, and so a read error is likely. The chain uses TRBV11-2 and TRBJ2-7; TRBD2 agrees at 10 bases. The CDR3 has 16 amino acids. V was clipped by 6 bases and J by 5 bases; unmatched bases: 13. Germline CDR1 is SGHAT and CDR2 is FQNNGV. CDR3 DNA sequence: TGTGCCAGCAGTGAGGGACTAGCGCCCGCCTTTGACGAGCAGTACCTC. As protein: CASSEGLAPAFDEQYL.

This clonotype was counted a few times. Since a much larger clone is just one base distant, this may be a read error. The CDR3 loop is CVSSRRTGDGNQPQHF. CDR3 DNA: TGTGTCAGCAGCAGAAGAACAGGGGATGGCAATCAGCCCCAGCATTTT. This sequence joins TRBV12-3 or TRBV12-4 and TRBJ1-5; 7 nucleotides agree with TRBD1. The CDR3 is 16 amino acids.